These T cell receptor beta chains were read from a single sample in a study of CD8 T cells in Susac syndrome. TCRdb reanalysed the immunoSEQ multiplex PCR reads using MiXCR and keeps one entry per CDR3 protein. The repertoire includes roughly 120,000 distinct CDR3 sequences, about 94% of them detected once, and 0.1% to 0.15% sits in the top ten. The specimen sequenced was CD4+ T cells from PBMCs. These receptors all come from a human donor with multiple sclerosis. The conserved cysteine and the conserved F or W are not part of the CDR3 here. D genes are given only for firm matches. Size values are once, few and many counts, or a class for expanded clones, and some rows have none.

TRBD2	TRBJ2-3	TRBV20-1	.	SARDYTLAGIDTQY
.	TRBJ2-6	TRBV7-9	.	ASSSKQSGANVLT
TRBD1	TRBJ1-2	TRBV6-5	.	ASSPRGVGYT
TRBD1	TRBJ2-2	TRBV28	.	ATRTGGKGELF
.	TRBJ1-2	TRBV3-1	.	ASSQDRAFNYGYT
.	TRBJ1-2	TRBV5-1	.	ASSGDVFGGYT
.	TRBJ1-1	TRBV2	.	ASSEPVVEAF
.	TRBJ2-3	TRBV5-1	.	ASSMLGSGTTTDTQY
.	TRBJ2-7	TRBV5-1	.	ASSLYGSSSYEQY
.	TRBJ2-7	TRBV29-1	.	SVEGVNMAANEQY
.	TRBJ1-1	TRBV14	.	ASSPIFGPTTEAF
TRBD2	TRBJ2-5	TRBV5-1	.	ASSSGTILETQY
.	TRBJ1-6	TRBV7-2	.	ASSLGSVSGNSPLH
.	TRBJ2-7	TRBV19	.	ASSPQGLTQYEQY
.	TRBJ2-5	TRBV6-1	.	ASSQTQGGKETQY
TRBD1	TRBJ1-2	TRBV30	.	ASDRAGYGYT
.	TRBJ2-7	TRBV6-5	.	ASSYPLGVQY
.	TRBJ2-7	TRBV5-1	.	ASSLDHEQY
.	TRBJ1-1	TRBV18	few	ASSPLGANTEAF
.	TRBJ1-1	TRBV11-2	.	ASSLVGALMNTEAF
.	TRBJ1-1	TRBV9	once	ASSVESSNTEAF
TRBD1	TRBJ1-3	TRBV30	.	AWSGGTGGYTIY
.	TRBJ1-5	TRBV15	.	ATSRSGQPQH
.	TRBJ1-3	TRBV6-2/TRBV6-3	.	ASGSGTTIY
.	TRBJ2-3	TRBV29-1	.	SASPTDTQY
.	TRBJ1-6	TRBV5-1	.	ASSVGHKDSPLH
TRBD1	TRBJ2-5	TRBV7-9	.	ASSRTGQGETQY
.	TRBJ2-7	TRBV7-2	few	ASSSGWGANYEQY
.	TRBJ2-7	TRBV7-9	.	ASSFPGESYEQY
.	TRBJ1-1	TRBV30	.	AWIGGLIKNTEAF
TRBD2	TRBJ2-1	TRBV27	.	ASSSRGDYYNEQF
.	TRBJ1-5	TRBV18	.	ASSLGRGTNQPQH
TRBD1	TRBJ2-2	TRBV2	once	ASGGQGIGELF
.	TRBJ2-1	TRBV24-1	.	ATSGKGDEQF
TRBD2	TRBJ2-3	TRBV5-1	.	ATSPARGGITDTQY
TRBD1	TRBJ1-1	TRBV12-3/TRBV12-4	.	ASSSVKAGGTEAF
.	TRBJ1-1	TRBV27	few	ATSRLGQGYTEAF
.	TRBJ2-3	TRBV28	.	ASRRTGTDTQY
.	TRBJ1-2	TRBV12-3/TRBV12-4	.	ASSPRITGYT
.	TRBJ2-2	TRBV7-2	few	ASSLYTGELF
TRBD1	TRBJ1-5	TRBV6-2/TRBV6-3	.	ATAKDRVTPQH
.	TRBJ1-2	TRBV7-3	.	ASRKGDGTYGYT
.	TRBJ1-5	TRBV7-6	.	ASSLGGMEPQH
.	TRBJ2-5	TRBV29-1	.	SHRRGQETQY
TRBD1	TRBJ1-5	TRBV6-5	.	ASSYSAGGQPQH
.	TRBJ1-2	TRBV9	.	ASSVSTGNYGYT
TRBD1	TRBJ1-2	TRBV29-1	once	SVETGINGYT
.	TRBJ1-2	TRBV6-5	.	ASSYSRQADSYGYT
.	TRBJ1-1	TRBV7-2	.	ASSSNLLGASEAF
.	TRBJ2-2	TRBV11-1	.	ASSPLGGVGELF
.	TRBJ2-7	TRBV6-2/TRBV6-3	.	ASNHRTAYEQY
.	TRBJ1-1	TRBV29-1	.	SVESGDTEAF
.	TRBJ2-7	TRBV6-1	few	ASFEGSSYEQY